This T cell receptor beta chain is from a study of shared clonotypes between healthy human individuals. The study's findings and limits: The authors sampled blood alone, and tissue repertoires likely differ. Sorted-subset sequencing, rarefaction showed, was incomplete despite large depth.

V lost 10 bases and J 5 bases, leaving 17 bases between the germline ends. CDR3 length: 13 amino acids. Germline CDR1 and CDR2: LNHDA and SQIVND (reference sequence). The assay was immunoSEQ multiplex PCR, and TCRdb's table has in-frame clones only and misses some. The repertoire holds some 1.4 million clones, with more than 95% as singletons. The donors, healthy adults who were HIV-negative, had experienced no recent acute infections or vaccinations. Comments on this clone: Its cognate antigen is unknown.

This chain links TRBV19 with TRBJ1-2; maybe TRBD1 (5 bases). The sample was naive CD4+ T cells sorted from blood. Specified subset: CD45RA+ positively selected. The sequence was collected from a man aged 30 to 45 in good health. The CDR3 is CATQRGPTYGYTF. The CDR3 DNA is TGTGCCACCCAAAGGGGCCCGACATATGGCTACACCTTC.